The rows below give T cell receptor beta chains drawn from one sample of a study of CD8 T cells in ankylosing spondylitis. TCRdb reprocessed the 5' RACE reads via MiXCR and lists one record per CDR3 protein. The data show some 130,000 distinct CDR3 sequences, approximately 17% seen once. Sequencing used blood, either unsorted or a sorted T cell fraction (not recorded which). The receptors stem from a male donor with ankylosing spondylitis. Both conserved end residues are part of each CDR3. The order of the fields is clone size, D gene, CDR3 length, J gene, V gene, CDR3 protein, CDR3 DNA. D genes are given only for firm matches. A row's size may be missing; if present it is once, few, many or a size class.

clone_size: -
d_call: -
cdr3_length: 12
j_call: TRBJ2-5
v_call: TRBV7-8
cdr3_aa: CASQHRQETQYF
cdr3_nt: TGTGCCAGCCAACACCGCCAAGAGACCCAGTACTTC

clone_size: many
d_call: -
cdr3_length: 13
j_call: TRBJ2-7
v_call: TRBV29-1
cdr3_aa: CSVEGTGDYEQYF
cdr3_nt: TGCAGCGTTGAAGGGACGGGGGACTACGAGCAGTACTTC

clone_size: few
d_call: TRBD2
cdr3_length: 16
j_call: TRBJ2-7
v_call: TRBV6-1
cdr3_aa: CASIPHGLAGVYEQYF
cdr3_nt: TGTGCCAGCATCCCTCACGGGCTAGCGGGAGTATACGAGCAGTACTTC

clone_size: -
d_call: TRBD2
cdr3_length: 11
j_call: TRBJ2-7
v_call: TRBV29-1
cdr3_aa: CSVLGGVEQYF
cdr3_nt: TGCAGCGTTCTGGGAGGGGTCGAGCAGTACTTC

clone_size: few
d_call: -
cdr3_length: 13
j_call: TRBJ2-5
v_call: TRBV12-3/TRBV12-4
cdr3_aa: CASGSSSWETQYF
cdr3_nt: TGTGCCAGCGGGTCTTCTTCGTGGGAGACCCAGTACTTC

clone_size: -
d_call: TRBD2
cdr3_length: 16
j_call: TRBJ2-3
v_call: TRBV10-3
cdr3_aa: CAISESPSGDTDTQYF
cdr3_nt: TGTGCCATCAGTGAGTCGCCTAGCGGGGACACAGATACGCAGTATTTT

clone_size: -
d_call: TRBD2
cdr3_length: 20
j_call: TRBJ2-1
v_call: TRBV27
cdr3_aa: CASRLGQGPVLAGGPNEQFF
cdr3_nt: TGTGCCAGCAGGCTTGGACAGGGCCCTGTTTTAGCGGGAGGGCCTAATGAGCAGTTCTTC

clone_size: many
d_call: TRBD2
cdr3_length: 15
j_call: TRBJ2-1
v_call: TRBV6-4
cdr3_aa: CASRKTSGNLNEQFF
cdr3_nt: TGTGCCAGCAGGAAGACTAGCGGGAATCTGAATGAGCAGTTCTTC

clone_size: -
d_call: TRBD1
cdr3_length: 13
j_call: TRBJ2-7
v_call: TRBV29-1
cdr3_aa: CSAGQGESYEQYF
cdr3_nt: TGCAGCGCCGGACAGGGGGAGTCCTACGAGCAGTACTTC

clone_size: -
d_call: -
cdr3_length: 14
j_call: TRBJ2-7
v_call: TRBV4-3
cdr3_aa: CASSQDLDSYEQYF
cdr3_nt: TGCGCCAGCAGCCAAGATCTAGATTCCTACGAGCAGTACTTC

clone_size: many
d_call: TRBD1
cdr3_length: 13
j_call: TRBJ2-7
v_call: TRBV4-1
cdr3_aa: CASSGDSRYEQYF
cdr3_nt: TGCGCCAGCAGCGGGGACAGCCGATACGAGCAGTACTTC

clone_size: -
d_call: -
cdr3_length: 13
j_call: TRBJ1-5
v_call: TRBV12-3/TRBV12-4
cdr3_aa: CASSLGSSQPQHF
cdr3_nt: TGTGCCAGCAGTTTAGGGTCGAGCCAGCCCCAGCATTTT

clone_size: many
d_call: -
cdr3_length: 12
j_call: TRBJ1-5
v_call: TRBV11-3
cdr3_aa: CASSLGDQPQHF
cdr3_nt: TGTGCCAGCAGCTTAGGAGATCAGCCCCAGCATTTT

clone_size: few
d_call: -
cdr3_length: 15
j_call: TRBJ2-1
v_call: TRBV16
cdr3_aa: CASSRSGQGYNEQFF
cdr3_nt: TGTGCCAGCAGCCGTAGCGGGCAGGGGTACAATGAGCAGTTCTTC

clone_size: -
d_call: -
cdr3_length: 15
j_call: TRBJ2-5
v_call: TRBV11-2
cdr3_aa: CASSLGLGQKETQYF
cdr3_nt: TGTGCCAGCAGCTTAGGGTTGGGGCAGAAAGAGACCCAGTACTTC

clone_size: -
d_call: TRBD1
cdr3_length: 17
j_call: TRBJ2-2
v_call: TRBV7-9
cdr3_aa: CASSDPPPGQITGELFF
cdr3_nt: TGTGCCAGCAGCGACCCGCCCCCGGGACAGATAACCGGGGAGCTGTTTTTT

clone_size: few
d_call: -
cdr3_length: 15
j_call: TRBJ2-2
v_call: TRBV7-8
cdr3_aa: CASSLVPSVAGELFF
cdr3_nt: TGTGCCAGCAGCTTAGTACCCTCGGTTGCCGGGGAGCTGTTTTTT

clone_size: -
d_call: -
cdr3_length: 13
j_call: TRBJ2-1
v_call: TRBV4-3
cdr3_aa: CASSQGGSNEQFF
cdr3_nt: TGCGCCAGCAGCCAAGGGGGGAGCAATGAGCAGTTCTTC

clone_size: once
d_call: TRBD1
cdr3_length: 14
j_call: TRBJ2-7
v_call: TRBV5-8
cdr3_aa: CASSGGQGGHEQYF
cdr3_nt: TGTGCCAGCAGCGGCGGACAGGGGGGCCACGAGCAGTACTTC

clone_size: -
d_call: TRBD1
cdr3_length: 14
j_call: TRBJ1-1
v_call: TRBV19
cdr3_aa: CASIPTGGATEAFF
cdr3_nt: TGTGCCAGTATCCCGACAGGGGGTGCCACTGAAGCTTTCTTT

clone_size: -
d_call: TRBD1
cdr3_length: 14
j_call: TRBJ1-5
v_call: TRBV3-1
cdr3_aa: CASSDRVGNQPQHF
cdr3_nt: TGTGCCAGCAGCGACAGGGTGGGTAATCAGCCCCAGCATTTT

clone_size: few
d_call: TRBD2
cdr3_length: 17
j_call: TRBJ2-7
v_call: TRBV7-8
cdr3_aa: CASSPRRSSGGAYEQYF
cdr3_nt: TGTGCCAGCAGCCCTCGGCGGTCTAGCGGGGGGGCCTACGAGCAGTACTTC

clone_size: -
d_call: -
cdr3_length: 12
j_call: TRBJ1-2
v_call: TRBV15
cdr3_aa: CATSTRGHGYTF
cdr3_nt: TGTGCCACCAGCACTAGGGGTCATGGCTACACCTTC

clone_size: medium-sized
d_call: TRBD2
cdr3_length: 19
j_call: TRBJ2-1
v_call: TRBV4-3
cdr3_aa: CASSQGRASGRATYNEQFF
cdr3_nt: TGCGCCAGCAGCCAGGGGAGGGCTAGCGGGAGAGCAACCTACAATGAGCAGTTCTTC

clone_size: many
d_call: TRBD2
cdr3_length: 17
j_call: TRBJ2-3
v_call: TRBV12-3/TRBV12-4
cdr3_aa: CASSLLGLGLAGDTQYF
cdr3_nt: TGTGCCAGCAGTTTATTGGGTCTGGGACTAGCGGGAGATACGCAGTATTTT

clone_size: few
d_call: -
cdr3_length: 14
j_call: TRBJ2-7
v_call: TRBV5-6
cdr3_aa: CASSFWDLTYEQYF
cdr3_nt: TGTGCCAGCAGCTTCTGGGACTTGACCTACGAGCAGTACTTC

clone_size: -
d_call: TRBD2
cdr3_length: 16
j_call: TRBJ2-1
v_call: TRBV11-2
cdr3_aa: CASSTHGLAGEVEQFF
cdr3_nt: TGTGCCAGCAGCACCCATGGACTAGCGGGAGAGGTTGAGCAGTTCTTC

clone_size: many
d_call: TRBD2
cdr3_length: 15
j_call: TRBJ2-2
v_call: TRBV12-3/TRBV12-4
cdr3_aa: CASSTGGGSGGELFF
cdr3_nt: TGTGCCAGCAGTACCGGTGGCGGGAGCGGCGGGGAGCTGTTTTTT

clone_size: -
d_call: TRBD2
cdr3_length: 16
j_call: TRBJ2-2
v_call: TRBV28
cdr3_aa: CASSFPSGRATGELFF
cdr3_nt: TGTGCCAGCAGTTTTCCTAGCGGGAGGGCCACCGGGGAGCTGTTTTTT

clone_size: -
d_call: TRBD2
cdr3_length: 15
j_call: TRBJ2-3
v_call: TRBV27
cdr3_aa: CASRRGLAGVNTQYF
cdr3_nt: TGTGCCAGCAGGAGGGGACTAGCGGGAGTAAATACGCAGTATTTT

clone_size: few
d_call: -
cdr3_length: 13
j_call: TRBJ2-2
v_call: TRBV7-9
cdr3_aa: CASSHTGAGELFF
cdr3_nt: TGTGCCAGCAGCCATACGGGTGCTGGGGAGCTGTTTTTT

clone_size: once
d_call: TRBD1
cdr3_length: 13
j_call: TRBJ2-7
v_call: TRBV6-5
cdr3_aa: CASSYGTGGEQYF
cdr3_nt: TGTGCCAGCAGTTACGGGACAGGGGGCGAGCAGTACTTC

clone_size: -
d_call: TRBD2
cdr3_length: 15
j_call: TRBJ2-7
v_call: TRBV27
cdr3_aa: CASSFLAGEYSEQYF
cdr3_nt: TGTGCCAGCAGTTTTCTAGCGGGAGAGTATAGCGAGCAGTACTTC

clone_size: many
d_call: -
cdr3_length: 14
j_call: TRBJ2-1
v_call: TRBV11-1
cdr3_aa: CASSLYSGLVEQFF
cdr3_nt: TGTGCCAGCAGCTTATATAGCGGATTGGTTGAGCAGTTCTTC

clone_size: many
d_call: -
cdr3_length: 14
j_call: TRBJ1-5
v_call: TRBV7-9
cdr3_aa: CASSLTGLNQPQHF
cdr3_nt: TGTGCCAGCAGCTTGACAGGTTTGAATCAGCCCCAGCATTTT

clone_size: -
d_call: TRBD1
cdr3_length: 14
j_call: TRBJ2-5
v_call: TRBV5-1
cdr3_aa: CASSRTGLGETQYF
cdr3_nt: TGCGCCAGCAGCAGGACAGGTTTGGGAGAGACCCAGTACTTC

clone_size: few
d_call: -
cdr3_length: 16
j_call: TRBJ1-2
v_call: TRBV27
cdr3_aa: CASSRQVPPANYGYTF
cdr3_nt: TGTGCCAGCAGTAGACAGGTTCCCCCCGCTAACTATGGCTACACCTTC

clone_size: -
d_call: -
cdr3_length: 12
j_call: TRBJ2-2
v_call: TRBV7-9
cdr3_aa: CASSPSTGELFF
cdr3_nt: TGTGCCAGCAGCCCTAGCACCGGGGAGCTGTTTTTT

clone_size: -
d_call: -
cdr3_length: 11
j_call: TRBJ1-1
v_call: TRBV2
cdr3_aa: CASSSSVEAFF
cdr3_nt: TGTGCCAGCAGTTCGAGTGTTGAAGCTTTCTTT

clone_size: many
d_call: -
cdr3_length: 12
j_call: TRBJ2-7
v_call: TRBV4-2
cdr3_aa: CASSPSGYEQYF
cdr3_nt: TGTGCCAGCAGCCCGAGCGGCTACGAGCAGTACTTC

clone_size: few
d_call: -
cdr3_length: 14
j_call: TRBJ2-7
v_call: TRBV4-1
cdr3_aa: CASSQGLLAVEQYF
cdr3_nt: TGCGCCAGCAGCCAAGGTTTGCTTGCAGTCGAGCAGTACTTC

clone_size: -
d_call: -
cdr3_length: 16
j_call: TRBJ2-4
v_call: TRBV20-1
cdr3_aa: CSARASGAVRINIQYF
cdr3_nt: TGCAGTGCTAGAGCTTCAGGGGCTGTGAGGATAAACATTCAGTACTTC

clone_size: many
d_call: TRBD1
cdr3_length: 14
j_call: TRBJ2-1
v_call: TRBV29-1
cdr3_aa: CSVNQGAIYNEQFF
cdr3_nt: TGCAGCGTAAACCAGGGGGCAATCTACAATGAGCAGTTCTTC

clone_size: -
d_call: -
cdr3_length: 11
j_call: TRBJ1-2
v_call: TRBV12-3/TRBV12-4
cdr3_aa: CASYDRGVYTF
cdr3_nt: TGTGCCAGTTATGACCGGGGCGTCTACACCTTC

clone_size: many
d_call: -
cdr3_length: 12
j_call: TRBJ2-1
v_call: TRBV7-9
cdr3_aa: CASSSRLNEQFF
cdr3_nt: TGTGCCAGCAGCTCTAGGCTCAATGAGCAGTTCTTC

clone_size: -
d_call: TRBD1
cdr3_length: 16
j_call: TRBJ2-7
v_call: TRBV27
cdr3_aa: CASSPRGTGNSYEQYF
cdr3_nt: TGTGCCAGCAGTCCGAGGGGGACAGGGAATTCCTACGAGCAGTACTTC

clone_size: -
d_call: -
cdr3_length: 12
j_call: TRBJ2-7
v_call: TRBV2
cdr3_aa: CASSMRVYEQYF
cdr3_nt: TGTGCCAGCAGTATGAGGGTTTACGAGCAGTACTTC

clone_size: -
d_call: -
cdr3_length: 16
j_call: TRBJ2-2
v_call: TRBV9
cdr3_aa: CASSAQAGQNTGELFF
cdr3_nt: TGTGCCAGCAGCGCCCAGGCGGGACAGAACACCGGGGAGCTGTTTTTT

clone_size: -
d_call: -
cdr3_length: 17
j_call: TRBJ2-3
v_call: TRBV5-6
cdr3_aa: CASSLGLGGGHTDTQYF
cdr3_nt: TGTGCCAGCAGCTTAGGGCTGGGAGGGGGCCACACAGATACGCAGTATTTT

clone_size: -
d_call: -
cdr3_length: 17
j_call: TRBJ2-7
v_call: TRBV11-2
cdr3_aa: CASSLDWGHLNTYEQYF
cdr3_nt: TGTGCCAGCAGCTTAGATTGGGGACACTTGAACACCTACGAGCAGTACTTC

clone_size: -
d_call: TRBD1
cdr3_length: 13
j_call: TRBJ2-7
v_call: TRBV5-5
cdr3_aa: CASSFGTVYEQYF
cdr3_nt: TGTGCCAGCAGCTTTGGGACAGTCTACGAGCAGTACTTC

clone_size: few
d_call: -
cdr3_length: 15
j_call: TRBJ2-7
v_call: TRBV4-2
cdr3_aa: CASSLTVEGAYEQYF
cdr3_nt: TGTGCCAGCAGCCTAACCGTGGAGGGGGCCTACGAGCAGTACTTC

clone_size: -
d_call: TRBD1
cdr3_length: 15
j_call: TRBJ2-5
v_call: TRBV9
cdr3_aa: CASSSGDRVYETQYF
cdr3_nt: TGTGCCAGCAGCTCCGGGGACAGGGTGTATGAGACCCAGTACTTC